The present T cell receptor beta chain was sequenced within a study of CD8+ T cells in alopecia areata. Across the whole study: Those treated were given oral tofacitinib at 5 to 10 mg twice daily. Dosing spanned 6 to 18 months on tofacitinib, then 6 months off drug. General observations from the study: Scalp samples also contribute reads from the resident alphabeta T cells found in normal skin.

Remarks on this clone: Its antigen is as yet unknown.

Extracted RNA was reverse transcribed, and the resulting cDNA served as sequencing template. Clones were sequenced by immunoSEQ multiplex PCR, and TCRdb holds only the in-frame ones, with some missing. The sample records a few hundred thousand clones, about two thirds being singletons. V was shortened by 2 bases and J by 3 bases, with 8 bases between the two germline ends. CDR3 size: 13 residues. Germline values: CDR1 GTSNPN, CDR2 SVGIG (reference sequence). The sequence derives from a human donor with alopecia areata. This sequence joins TRBV30 and TRBJ1-5, with D uncertain. Sequences were derived from CD4+ T cells sorted from blood, sampled at week 0. The CDR3 DNA reads TGTGCCTGGAGTAATGGACCCAATCAGCCCCAGCATTTT. Protein product: CAWSNGPNQPQHF.